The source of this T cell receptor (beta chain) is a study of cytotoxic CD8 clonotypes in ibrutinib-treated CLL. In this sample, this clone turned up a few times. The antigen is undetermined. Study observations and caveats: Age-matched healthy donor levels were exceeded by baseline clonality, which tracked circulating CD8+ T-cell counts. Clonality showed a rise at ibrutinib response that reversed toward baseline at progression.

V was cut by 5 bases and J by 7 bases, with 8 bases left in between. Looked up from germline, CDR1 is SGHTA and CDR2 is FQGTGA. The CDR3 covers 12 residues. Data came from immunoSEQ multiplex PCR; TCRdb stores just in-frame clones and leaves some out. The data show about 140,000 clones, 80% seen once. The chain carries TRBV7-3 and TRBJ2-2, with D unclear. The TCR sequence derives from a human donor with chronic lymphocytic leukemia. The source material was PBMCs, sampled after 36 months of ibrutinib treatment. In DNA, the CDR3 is TGTGCCAGCAGCCTAGAGGTCGGGGAGCTGTTTTTT. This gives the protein CASSLEVGELFF.